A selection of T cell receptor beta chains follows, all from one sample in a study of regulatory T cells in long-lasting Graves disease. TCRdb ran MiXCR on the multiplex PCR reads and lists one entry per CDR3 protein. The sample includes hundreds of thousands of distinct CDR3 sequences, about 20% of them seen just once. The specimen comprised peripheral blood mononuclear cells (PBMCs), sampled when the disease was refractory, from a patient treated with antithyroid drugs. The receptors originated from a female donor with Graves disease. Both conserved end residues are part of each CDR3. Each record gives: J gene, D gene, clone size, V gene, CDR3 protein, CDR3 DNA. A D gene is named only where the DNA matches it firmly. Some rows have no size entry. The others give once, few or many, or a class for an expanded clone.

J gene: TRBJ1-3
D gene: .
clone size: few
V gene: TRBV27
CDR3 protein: CASSLLPLRHGNTIYF
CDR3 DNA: TGTGCCAGCAGCCTACTCCCCCTAAGACACGGAAACACCATATATTTT

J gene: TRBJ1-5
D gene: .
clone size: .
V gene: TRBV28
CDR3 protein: CASSLSRVRGNQPQHF
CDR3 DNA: TGTGCCAGCAGTTTAAGCAGGGTTCGGGGAAATCAGCCCCAGCATTTT

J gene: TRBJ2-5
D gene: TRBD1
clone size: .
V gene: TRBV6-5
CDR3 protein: CASSLGDSPLETQYF
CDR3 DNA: TGTGCCAGCAGTTTGGGGGACAGCCCTTTGGAGACCCAGTACTTC

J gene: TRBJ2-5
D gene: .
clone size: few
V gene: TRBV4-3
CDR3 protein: CASSEEAYQETQYF
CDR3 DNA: TGCGCCAGCAGTGAGGAGGCGTACCAAGAGACCCAGTACTTC

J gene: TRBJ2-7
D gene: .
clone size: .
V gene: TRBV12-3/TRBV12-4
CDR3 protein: CASSVALRDEQYF
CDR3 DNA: TGTGCCAGCAGCGTAGCCCTCCGGGACGAGCAGTACTTC

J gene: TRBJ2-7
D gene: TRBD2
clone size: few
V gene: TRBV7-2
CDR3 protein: CASSPGTSGIGEQYF
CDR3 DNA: TGTGCCAGCAGCCCCGGGACTAGCGGGATTGGCGAGCAGTACTTC

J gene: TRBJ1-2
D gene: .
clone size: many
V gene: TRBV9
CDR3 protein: CASSADLAGWRGYTF
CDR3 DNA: TGTGCCAGCAGCGCAGACCTGGCCGGGTGGCGTGGCTACACCTTC

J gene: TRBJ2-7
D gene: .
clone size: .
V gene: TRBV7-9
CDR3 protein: CASSSEGRYEQYF
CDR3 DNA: TGTGCCAGCAGCTCGGAGGGCCGGTACGAGCAGTACTTC

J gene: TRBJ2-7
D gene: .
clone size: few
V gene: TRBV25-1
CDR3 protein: CASSDRTYEQYF
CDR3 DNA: TGTGCCAGCAGTGACCGAACCTACGAGCAGTACTTC

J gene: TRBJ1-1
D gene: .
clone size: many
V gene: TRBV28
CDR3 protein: CASSLFPPLKNTEAFF
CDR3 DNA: TGTGCCAGCAGTTTATTTCCCCCCTTGAAGAACACTGAAGCTTTCTTT

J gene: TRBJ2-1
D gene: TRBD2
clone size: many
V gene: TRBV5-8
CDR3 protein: CASSSRGTSGRNEQFF
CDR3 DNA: TGTGCCAGCAGCTCACGAGGGACTAGCGGTAGGAATGAGCAGTTCTTC

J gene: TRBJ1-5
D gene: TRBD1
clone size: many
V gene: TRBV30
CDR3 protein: CAWSRQGGQPQHF
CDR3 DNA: TGTGCCTGGAGTCGACAGGGAGGCCAGCCCCAGCATTTT

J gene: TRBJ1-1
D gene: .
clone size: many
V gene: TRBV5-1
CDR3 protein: CASSQEAEAFF
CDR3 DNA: TGCGCCAGCAGTCAAGAGGCTGAAGCTTTCTTT

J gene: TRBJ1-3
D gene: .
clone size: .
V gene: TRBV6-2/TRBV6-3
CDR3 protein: CASSYFTAGISGNTIYF
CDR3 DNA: TGTGCCAGCAGTTACTTCACCGCAGGGATCTCTGGAAACACCATATATTTT

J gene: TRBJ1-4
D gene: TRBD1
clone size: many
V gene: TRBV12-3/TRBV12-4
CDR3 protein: CASRRDSENEKLFF
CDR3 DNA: TGTGCCAGCAGGCGGGACAGCGAAAATGAAAAACTGTTTTTT

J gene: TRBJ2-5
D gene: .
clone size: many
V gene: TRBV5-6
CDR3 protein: CASSLFLVLVETQYF
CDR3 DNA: TGTGCCAGCAGCTTGTTCCTAGTCCTTGTGGAGACCCAGTACTTC

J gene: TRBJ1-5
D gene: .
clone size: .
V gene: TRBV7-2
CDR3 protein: CASRRGWNQPQHF
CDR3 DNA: TGTGCCAGCCGACGGGGGTGGAATCAGCCCCAGCATTTT

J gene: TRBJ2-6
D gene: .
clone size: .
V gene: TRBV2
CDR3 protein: CASSDRVTAGANVLTF
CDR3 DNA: TGTGCCAGCAGTGATCGGGTAACAGCCGGGGCCAACGTCCTGACTTTC

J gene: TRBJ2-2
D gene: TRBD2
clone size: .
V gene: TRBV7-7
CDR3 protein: CASSGTSGSGGELFF
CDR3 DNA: TGTGCTAGCAGCGGGACTAGCGGGAGTGGCGGGGAGCTGTTTTTT

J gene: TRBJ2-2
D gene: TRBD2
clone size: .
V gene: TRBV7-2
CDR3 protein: CASSSPQVAGGGTGELFF
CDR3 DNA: TGTGCCAGCAGCTCGCCCCAGGTAGCGGGAGGGGGCACCGGGGAGCTGTTTTTT

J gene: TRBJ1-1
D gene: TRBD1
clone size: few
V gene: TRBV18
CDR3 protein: CASHKGQGAHRTEAFF
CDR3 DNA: TGTGCCAGCCACAAGGGGCAGGGGGCGCATCGGACTGAAGCTTTCTTT

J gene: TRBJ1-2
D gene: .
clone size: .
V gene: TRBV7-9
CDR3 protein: CASSLDSGARGYTF
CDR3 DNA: TGTGCCAGCAGCTTAGACTCTGGGGCTCGAGGCTACACCTTC

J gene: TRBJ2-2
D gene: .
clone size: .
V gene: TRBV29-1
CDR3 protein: CSVEDIEPTSNTGELFF
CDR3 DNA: TGCAGCGTTGAAGATATCGAGCCGACCTCGAACACCGGGGAGCTGTTTTTT

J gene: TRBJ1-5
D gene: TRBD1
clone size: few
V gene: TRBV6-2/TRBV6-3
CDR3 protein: CASSEVTGVWNQPQHF
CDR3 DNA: TGTGCCAGCAGTGAGGTCACAGGGGTTTGGAATCAGCCCCAGCATTTT

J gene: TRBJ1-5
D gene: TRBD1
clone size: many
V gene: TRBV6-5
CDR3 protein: CASSYGDRPNQPQHF
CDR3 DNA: TGTGCCAGCAGTTACGGGGACAGGCCAAATCAGCCCCAGCATTTT

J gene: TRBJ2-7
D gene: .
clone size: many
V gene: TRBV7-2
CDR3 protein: CASSSFGGSQYF
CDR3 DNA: TGTGCCAGCAGCTCTTTTGGCGGGTCCCAGTACTTC

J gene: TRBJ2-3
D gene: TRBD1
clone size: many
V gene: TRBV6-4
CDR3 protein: CATKLWDRSDTQYF
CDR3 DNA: TGTGCCACCAAGCTATGGGACAGGTCGGATACGCAGTATTTT

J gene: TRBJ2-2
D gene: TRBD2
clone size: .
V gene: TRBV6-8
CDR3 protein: CASRRSRGGVSGELFF
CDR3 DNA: TGTGCCAGCCGTCGCTCGCGCGGGGGGGTCTCCGGGGAGCTGTTTTTT

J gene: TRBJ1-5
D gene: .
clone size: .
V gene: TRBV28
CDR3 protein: CASSLLVSGGNQPQHF
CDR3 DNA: TGTGCCAGCAGTTTATTAGTGTCCGGGGGCAATCAGCCCCAGCATTTT

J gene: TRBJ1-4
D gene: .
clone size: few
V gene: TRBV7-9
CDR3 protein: CASSPPPNEKLFF
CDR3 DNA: TGTGCCAGCAGCCCGCCACCTAATGAAAAACTGTTTTTT

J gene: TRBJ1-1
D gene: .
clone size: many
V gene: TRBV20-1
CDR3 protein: CSALKYGGLNTEAFF
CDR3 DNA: TGCAGTGCCCTTAAGTACGGAGGGTTAAACACTGAAGCTTTCTTT

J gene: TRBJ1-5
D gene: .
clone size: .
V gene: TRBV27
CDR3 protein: CASSSGVRDQPQHF
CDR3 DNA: TGTGCCAGCAGTTCGGGGGTCCGGGATCAGCCCCAGCATTTT

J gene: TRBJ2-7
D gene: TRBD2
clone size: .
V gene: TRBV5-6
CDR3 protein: CASSFVHSGTSGSYEQYF
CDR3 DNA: TGTGCCAGCAGCTTCGTACACTCGGGGACTAGCGGGTCCTACGAGCAGTACTTC

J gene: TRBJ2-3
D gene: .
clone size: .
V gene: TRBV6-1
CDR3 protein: CASRRGPDTQYF
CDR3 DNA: TGTGCCAGCAGGAGGGGACCAGATACGCAGTATTTT

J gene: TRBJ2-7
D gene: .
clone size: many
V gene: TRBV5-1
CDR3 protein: CASSLEAASYEQYF
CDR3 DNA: TGCGCCAGCAGCTTGGAGGCGGCCTCCTACGAGCAGTACTTC

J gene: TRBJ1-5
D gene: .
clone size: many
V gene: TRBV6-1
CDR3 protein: CASSEGLRGNQPQHF
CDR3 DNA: TGTGCCAGCAGTGAGGGACTGCGGGGCAATCAGCCCCAGCATTTT

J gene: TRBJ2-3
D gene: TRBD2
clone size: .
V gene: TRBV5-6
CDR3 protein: CASSFSGRDFTDTQYF
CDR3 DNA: TGTGCCAGCAGCTTTAGCGGGAGGGATTTCACAGATACGCAGTATTTT

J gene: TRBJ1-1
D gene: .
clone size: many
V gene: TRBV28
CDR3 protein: CASSRGNGHEAFF
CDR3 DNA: TGTGCCAGCAGCCGGGGGAACGGCCATGAAGCTTTCTTT

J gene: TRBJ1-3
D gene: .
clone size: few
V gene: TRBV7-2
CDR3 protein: CASSSRNRDDSGNTIYF
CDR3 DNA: TGTGCCAGCAGCTCACGAAACCGGGACGACTCTGGAAACACCATATATTTT

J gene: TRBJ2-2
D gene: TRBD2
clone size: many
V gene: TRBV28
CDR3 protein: CASSGTSPGSTGELFF
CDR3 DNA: TGTGCCAGCAGTGGGACTAGCCCCGGGAGCACCGGGGAGCTGTTTTTT

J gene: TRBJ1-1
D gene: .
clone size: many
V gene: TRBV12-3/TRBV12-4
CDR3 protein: CASTPRGLNTEAFF
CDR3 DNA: TGTGCCAGCACCCCGCGGGGCCTGAACACTGAAGCTTTCTTT

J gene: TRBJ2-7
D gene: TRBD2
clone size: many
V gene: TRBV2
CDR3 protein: CASSDVTSGFYEQYF
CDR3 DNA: TGTGCCAGCAGTGATGTAACTAGCGGGTTCTACGAGCAGTACTTC

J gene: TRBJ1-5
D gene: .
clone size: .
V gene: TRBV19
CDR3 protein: CASSIAGSALDEPQHF
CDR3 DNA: TGTGCCAGTAGTATTGCCGGTTCTGCGCTTGATGAGCCCCAGCATTTT

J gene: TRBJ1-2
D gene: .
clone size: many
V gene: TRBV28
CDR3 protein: CACTLSGGYTF
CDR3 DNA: TGTGCCTGTACCCTCTCGGGGGGCTACACCTTC

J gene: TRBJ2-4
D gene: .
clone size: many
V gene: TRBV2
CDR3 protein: CASSGLVVGIQYF
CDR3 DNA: TGTGCCAGCAGTGGACTGGTTGTAGGCATTCAGTACTTC

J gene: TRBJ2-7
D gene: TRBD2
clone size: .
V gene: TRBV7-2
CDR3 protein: CASTLGRDYEQYF
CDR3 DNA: TGTGCCAGCACCCTTGGGAGGGACTACGAGCAGTACTTC

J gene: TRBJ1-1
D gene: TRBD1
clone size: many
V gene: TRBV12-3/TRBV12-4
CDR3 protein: CASSSGQVKTEAFF
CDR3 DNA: TGTGCCAGCAGTTCGGGACAGGTGAAGACTGAAGCTTTCTTT

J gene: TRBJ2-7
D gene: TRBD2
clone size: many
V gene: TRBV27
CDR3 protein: CASRRGTEYEQYF
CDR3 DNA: TGTGCCAGCAGGCGGGGGACCGAGTACGAGCAGTACTTC